This TCR beta chain was observed in a study of blood T cell repertoires in COVID-19. Study-wide context: The samples span acute and convalescent COVID-19 from the United States, Italy and Spain. T cells, B-cell-depleted T cells, or PBMCs supplied cDNA or gDNA.

Germline V gene data show CDR1 as SGHRS and CDR2 as YFSETQ. Trimming cost V 6 bases and J 7 bases; bases outside gene matches: 9. The CDR3 consists of 14 residues. Per the original methods: Amplification from reference gene primers served as the basis for estimated nucleated cell counts. Produced via immunoSEQ multiplex PCR; TCRdb's table is partial and in-frame only. For V, J and clone size, that table is used; D and trimming come from the DNA. The sample shows about 150,000 clones, 82% of them seen only once. Sequencing was carried out using peripheral blood. This clonotype originated in an elderly woman with active or convalescent COVID-19. The chain combines TRBV5-1 with TRBJ2-1; TRBD2 matches at 8 bases. The DNA of the CDR3 is TGCGCCAGCACGCTAGCGGGTAGTGGGAATGAGCAGTTCTTC. Amino acids: CASTLAGSGNEQFF.